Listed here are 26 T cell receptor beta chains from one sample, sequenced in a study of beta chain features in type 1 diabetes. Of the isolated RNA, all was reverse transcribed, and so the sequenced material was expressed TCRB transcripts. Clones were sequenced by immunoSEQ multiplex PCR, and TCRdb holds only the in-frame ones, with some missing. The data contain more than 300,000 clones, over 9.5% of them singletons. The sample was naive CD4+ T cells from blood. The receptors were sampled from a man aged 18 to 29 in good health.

As DNA, the CDR3 is TGTGCCTGGTCGTTAGCAGTGAACACTGAAGCTTTCTTT. As protein: CAWSLAVNTEAFF. The chain joins TRBV30 to TRBJ1-1, with D uncertain. With 5 bases removed from V and 0 bases from J, the gap between germline ends came to 10 bases. CDR1 and CDR2 from the germline V gene are GTSNPN and SVGIG (reference sequence). The CDR3 consists of 13 residues.

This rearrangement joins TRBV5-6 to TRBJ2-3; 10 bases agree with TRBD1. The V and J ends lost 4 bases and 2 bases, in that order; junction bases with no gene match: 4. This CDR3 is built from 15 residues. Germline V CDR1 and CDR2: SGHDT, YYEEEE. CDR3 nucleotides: TGTGCCAGCAGCGGGGACAGGGGCCTCACAGATACGCAGTATTTT. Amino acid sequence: CASSGDRGLTDTQYF.

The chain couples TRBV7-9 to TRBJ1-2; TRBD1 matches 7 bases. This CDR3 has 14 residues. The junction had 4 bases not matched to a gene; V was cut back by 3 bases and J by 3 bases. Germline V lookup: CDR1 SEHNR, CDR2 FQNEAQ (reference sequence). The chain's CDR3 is CASSFFQGDYGYTF. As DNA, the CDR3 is TGTGCCAGCAGCTTCTTCCAGGGGGACTATGGCTACACCTTC.

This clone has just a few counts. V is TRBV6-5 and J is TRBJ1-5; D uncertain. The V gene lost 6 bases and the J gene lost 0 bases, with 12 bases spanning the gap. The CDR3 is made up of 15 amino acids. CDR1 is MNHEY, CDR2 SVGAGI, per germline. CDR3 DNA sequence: TGTGCCAGCAGCCGCGACACCTATAGCAATCAGCCCCAGCATTTT. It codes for CASSRDTYSNQPQHF.

This CDR3 reads CASSARYEQFF. CDR3 in DNA: TGCGCCAGCAGCGCCAGGTATGAGCAGTTCTTC. The gene calls are TRBV5-1 and TRBJ2-1; no firm D call. This CDR3 is 11 amino acids long. Per germline, CDR1 SGHRS and CDR2 YFSETQ. V was trimmed by 4 bases and J by 8 bases, leaving 7 bases between them. The entire variable domain, with the rest obtained from reference TRBV5-1 and TRBJ2-1, is as follows: KAGVTQTPRYLIKTRGQQVTLSCSPISGHRSVSWYQQTPGQGLQFLFEYFSETQRNKGNFPGRFSGRQFSNSRSEMNVSTLELGDSALYLCASSARYEQFFGPGTRLTVL.

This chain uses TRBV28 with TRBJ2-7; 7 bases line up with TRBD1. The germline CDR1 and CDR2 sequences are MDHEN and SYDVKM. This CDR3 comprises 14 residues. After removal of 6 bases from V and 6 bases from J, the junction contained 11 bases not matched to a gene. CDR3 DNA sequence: TGTGCCAGCAGCTACCCCCGGACAGGCTTCGAGCAGTACTTC. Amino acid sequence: CASSYPRTGFEQYF.

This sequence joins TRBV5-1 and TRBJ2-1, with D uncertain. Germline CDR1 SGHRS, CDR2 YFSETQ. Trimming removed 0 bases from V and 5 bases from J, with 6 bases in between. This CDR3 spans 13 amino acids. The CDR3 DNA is TGCGCCAGCAGCTTGGACGCGGACAATGAGCAGTTCTTC. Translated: CASSLDADNEQFF.

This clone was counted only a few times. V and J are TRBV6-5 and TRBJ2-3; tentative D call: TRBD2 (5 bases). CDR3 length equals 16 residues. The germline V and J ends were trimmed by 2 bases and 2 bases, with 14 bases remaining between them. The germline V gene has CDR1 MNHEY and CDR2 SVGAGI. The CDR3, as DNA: TGTGCCAGCAGTTACACGAGGGCAGCATCCACAGATACGCAGTATTTT. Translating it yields CASSYTRAASTDTQYF.

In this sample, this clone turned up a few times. CDR3 bases: TGTGCCAGCAGCCTCAGGGGGGTAGATACGCAGTATTTT. Translating it yields CASSLRGVDTQYF. The J gene is TRBJ2-3, the V gene TRBV9; D is possibly TRBD1 (7 bases). The CDR3 is 13 amino acids. Germline values: CDR1 SGDLS, CDR2 YYNGEE. Trimming shortened V by 4 bases and J by 5 bases, and 11 bases separated the two germline ends.

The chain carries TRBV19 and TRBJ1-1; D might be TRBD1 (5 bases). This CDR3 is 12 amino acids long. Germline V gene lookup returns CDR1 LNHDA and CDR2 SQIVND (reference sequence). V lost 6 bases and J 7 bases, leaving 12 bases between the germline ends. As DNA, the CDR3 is TGTGCCAGTAGCCAGGGAAACTTTGAAGCTTTCTTT. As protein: CASSQGNFEAFF.

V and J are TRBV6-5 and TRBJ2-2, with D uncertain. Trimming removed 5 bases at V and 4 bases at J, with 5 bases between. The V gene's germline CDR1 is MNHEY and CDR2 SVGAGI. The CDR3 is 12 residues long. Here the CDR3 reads CASSRATGELFF. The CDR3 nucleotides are TGTGCCAGCAGTCGAGCCACCGGGGAGCTGTTTTTT.

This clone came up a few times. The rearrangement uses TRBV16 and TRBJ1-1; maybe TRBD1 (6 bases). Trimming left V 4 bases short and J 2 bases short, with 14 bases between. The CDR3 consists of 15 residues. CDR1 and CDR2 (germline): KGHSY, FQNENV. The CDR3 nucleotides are TGTGCCAGCAGCCCTCCGGGACATACTAACACTGAAGCTTTCTTT. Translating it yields CASSPPGHTNTEAFF. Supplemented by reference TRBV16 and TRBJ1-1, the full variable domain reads GEEVAQTPKHLVRGEGQKAKLYCAPIKGHSYVFWYQQVLKNEFKFLISFQNENVFDETGMPKERFSAKCLPNSPCSLEIQATKLEDSAVYFCASSPPGHTNTEAFFGQGTRLTVV.

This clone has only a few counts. The CDR3 nucleotides read TGCGCCAGCAGCTCGCTTCAGGGTCAGGTCGGGGAGCTGTTTTTT. Protein sequence: CASSSLQGQVGELFF. This rearrangement joins TRBV5-1 to TRBJ2-2; weak D call: TRBD1 (5 bases). From germline, CDR1 is SGHRS and CDR2 YFSETQ. The CDR3 runs to 15 residues. Trimming pared 3 bases from V and 7 bases from J, leaving 16 bases between.

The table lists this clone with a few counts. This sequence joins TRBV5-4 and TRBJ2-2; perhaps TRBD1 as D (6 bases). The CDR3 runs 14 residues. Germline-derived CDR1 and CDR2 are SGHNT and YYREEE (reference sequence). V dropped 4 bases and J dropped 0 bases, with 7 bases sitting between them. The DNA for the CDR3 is TGTGCCAGCAGCCGGGACACGAACACCGGGGAGCTGTTTTTT. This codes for CASSRDTNTGELFF.

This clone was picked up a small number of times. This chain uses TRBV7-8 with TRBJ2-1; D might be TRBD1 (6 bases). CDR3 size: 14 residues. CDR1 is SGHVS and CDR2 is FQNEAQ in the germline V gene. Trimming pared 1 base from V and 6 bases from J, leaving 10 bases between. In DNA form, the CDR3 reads TGTGCCAGCAGCTTAGTCCAGGGGAGCAATGAGCAGTTCTTC. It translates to CASSLVQGSNEQFF.

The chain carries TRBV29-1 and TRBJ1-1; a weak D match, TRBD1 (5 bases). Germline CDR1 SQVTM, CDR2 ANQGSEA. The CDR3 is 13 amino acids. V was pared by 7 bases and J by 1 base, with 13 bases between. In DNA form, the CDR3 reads TGCAGCGCCAACAGACAGACGAACACTGAAGCTTTCTTT. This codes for CSANRQTNTEAFF. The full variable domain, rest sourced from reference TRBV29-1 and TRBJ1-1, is SAVISQKPSRDICQRGTSLTIQCQVDSQVTMMFWYRQQPGQSLTLIATANQGSEATYESGFVIDKFPISRPNLTFSTLTVSNMSPEDSSIYLCSANRQTNTEAFFGQGTRLTVV.

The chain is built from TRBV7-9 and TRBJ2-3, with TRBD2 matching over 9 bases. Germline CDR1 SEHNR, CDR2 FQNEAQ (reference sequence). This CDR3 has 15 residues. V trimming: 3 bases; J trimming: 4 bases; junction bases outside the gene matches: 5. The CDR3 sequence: CASSFPSGMADTQYF. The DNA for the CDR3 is TGTGCCAGCAGCTTCCCTAGCGGGATGGCAGATACGCAGTATTTT. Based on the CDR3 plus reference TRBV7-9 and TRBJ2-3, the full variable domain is DTGVSQNPRHKITKRGQNVTFRCDPISEHNRLYWYRQTLGQGPEFLTYFQNEAQLEKSRLLSDRFSAERPKGSFSTLEIQRTEQGDSAMYLCASSFPSGMADTQYFGPGTRLTVL.

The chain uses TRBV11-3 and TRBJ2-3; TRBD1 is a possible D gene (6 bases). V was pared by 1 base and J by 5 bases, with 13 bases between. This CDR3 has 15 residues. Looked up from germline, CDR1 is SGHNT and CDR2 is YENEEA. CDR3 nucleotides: TGTGCCAGCAGCTTAGGGGTCAGGGGAGAAGATACGCAGTATTTT. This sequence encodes CASSLGVRGEDTQYF.

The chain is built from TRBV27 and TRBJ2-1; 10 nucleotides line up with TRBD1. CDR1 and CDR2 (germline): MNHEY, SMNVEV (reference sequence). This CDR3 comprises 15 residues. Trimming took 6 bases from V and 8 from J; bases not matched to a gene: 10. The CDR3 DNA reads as TGTGCCAGCAGGCGATTCGGGACAGGGGTCGATGAGCAGTTCTTC. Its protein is CASRRFGTGVDEQFF.

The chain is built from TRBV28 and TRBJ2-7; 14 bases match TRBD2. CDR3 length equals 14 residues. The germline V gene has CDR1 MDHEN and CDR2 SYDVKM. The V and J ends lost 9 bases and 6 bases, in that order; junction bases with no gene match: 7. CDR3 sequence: CASRPGLAGVEQYF. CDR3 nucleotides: TGTGCCAGTCGACCGGGACTAGCGGGAGTCGAGCAGTACTTC.

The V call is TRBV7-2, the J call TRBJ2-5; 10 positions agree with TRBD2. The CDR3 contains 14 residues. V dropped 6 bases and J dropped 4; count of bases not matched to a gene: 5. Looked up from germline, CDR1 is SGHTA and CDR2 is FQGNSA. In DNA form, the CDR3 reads TGTGCCAGCAGAAGGACTAGCGGAATAGAGACCCAGTACTTC. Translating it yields CASRRTSGIETQYF.

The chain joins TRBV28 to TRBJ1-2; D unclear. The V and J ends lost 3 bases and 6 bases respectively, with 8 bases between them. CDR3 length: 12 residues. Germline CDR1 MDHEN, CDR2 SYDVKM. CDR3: CASSLSVDGYTF. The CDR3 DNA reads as TGTGCCAGCAGTTTGTCAGTGGATGGCTACACCTTC.

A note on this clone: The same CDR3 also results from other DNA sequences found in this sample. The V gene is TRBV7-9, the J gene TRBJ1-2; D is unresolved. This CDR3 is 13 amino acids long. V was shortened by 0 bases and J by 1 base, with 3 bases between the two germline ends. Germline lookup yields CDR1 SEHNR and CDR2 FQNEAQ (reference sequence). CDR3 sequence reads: CASSLASNYGYTF. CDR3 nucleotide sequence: TGTGCCAGCAGCTTAGCCAGTAACTATGGCTACACCTTC. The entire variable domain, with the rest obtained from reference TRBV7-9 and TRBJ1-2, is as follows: DTGVSQNPRHKITKRGQNVTFRCDPISEHNRLYWYRQTLGQGPEFLTYFQNEAQLEKSRLLSDRFSAERPKGSFSTLEIQRTEQGDSAMYLCASSLASNYGYTFGSGTRLTVV.

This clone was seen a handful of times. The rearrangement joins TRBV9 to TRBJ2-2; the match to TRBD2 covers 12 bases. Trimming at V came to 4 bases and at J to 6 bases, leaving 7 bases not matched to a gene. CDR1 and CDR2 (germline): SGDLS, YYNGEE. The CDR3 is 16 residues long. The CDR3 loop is CASSYLAGGHAGELFF. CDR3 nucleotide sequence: TGTGCCAGCAGCTATCTAGCGGGGGGGCATGCCGGGGAGCTGTTTTTT.

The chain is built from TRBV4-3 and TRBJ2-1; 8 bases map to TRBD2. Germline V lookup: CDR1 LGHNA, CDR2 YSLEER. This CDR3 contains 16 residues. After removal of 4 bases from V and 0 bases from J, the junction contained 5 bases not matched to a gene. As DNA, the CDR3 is TGCGCCAGCAGCCGAGCAGCGGGAGACTCCTACAATGAGCAGTTCTTC. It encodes CASSRAAGDSYNEQFF.

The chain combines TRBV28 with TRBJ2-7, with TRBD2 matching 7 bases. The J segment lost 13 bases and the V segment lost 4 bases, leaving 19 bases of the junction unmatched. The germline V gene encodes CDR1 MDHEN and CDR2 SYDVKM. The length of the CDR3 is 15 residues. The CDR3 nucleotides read TGTGCCAGCAGTTCCCCTCAGTTTTCAGATTCTAGCGGCTACTTC. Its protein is CASSSPQFSDSSGYF.